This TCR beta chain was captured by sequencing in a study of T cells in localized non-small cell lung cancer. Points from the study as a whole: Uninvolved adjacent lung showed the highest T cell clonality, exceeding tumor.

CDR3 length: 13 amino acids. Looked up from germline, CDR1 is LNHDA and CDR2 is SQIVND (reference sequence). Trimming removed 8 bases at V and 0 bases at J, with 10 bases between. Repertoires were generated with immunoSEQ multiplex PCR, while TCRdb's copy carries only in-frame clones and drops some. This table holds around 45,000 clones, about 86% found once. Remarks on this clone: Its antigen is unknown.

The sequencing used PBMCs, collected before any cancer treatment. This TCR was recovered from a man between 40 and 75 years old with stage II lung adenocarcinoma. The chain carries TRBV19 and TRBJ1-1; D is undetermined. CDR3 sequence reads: CASGREMNTEAFF. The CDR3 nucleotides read TGTGCCAGTGGTCGAGAGATGAACACTGAAGCTTTCTTT.